The TCR beta chain under discussion was sequenced for a study of prognosis after radiotherapy for stage I lung cancer. In the study overall: Patients were 13 men and over 5 women aged about 50 to 90, median 74.5 years. No patient was treated with concurrent therapy while undergoing stereotactic body radiotherapy.

The study amplified the TCR beta CDR3 region from genomic DNA. This amplification was carried out by two rounds of multiplex PCR. The authors ran first-round PCR with primers specific to each TRBV and TRBJ gene. TCRdb reanalysed the multiplex PCR reads using MiXCR and keeps one entry per CDR3 protein. The sample consists of more than 11,000 distinct CDR3 sequences, approximately 46% of them appearing once. CDR1 and CDR2 (germline): SNHLY, FYNNEI. V was clipped by 5 bases and J by 4 bases, with 18 bases between them. The CDR3 consists of 15 residues. The clonotype was recovered from a donor over 45 with non-small cell lung cancer. The rearrangement joins TRBV2 to TRBJ2-7; D gene ambiguous. Material: PBMCs, obtained before or after stereotactic body radiation therapy (not recorded which). CDR3 loop: CASSLVGLLVYEQYF. In DNA, the CDR3 is TGTGCCAGCAGTCTAGTAGGGCTGCTGGTGTACGAGCAGTACTTC.